Here is one T cell receptor (beta chain) with its context. The target antigen is unknown. This record comes from a study of cytomegalovirus exposure and HLA in healthy donors. Study background: A prior study identified just under 120 million unique TCR beta sequences from about 179 million T cells. General study results and limits: Later analysis revealed greater clonal expansion in HLA-associated TCR beta chains than in equally common others.

The PCR used 60 Vbeta and 13 Jbeta primers. The protocol was immunoSEQ multiplex PCR, while the TCRdb copy is restricted to in-frame clones and leaves out a portion. The sample includes some 100,000 clones, 77% of them seen just once. The germline gives CDR1 SQVTM, CDR2 ANQGSEA. This CDR3 is built from 13 residues. Trimming took 5 bases from V and 4 from J; bases not matched to a gene: 8. The sequenced sample consisted of PBMCs. The chain couples TRBV29-1 to TRBJ2-7; 7 nucleotides align to TRBD1. The receptor's source is a man aged 40-50 years in good health and CMV-seropositive. The CDR3 coding sequence is TGCAGCGTTTCTGGGACAGAGCCTTACGAGCAGTACTTC. Its translation is CSVSGTEPYEQYF.